This T cell receptor beta chain was observed in a study of T cells after yellow fever vaccination. CDR1 and CDR2 (germline): KGHSH, LQKENI. CDR3 length: 14 residues. V lost 6 bases, J lost 6 bases, and 8 bases stayed unmatched. This clonotype has more than one count but fewer than ten. Its antigen is undetermined. They built TCR cDNA with 5'RACE template switching, a step that put in a universal primer site and UMIs. TCRdb redid the calling of the 5' RACE reads with MiXCR, one entry per CDR3 protein. The data show about 320,000 distinct CDR3 sequences, roughly an eighth seen once. Study results and caveats: At around 95% for CD4 and 75% to 90% for CD8, most primary-vaccination clones showed up again after the booster. Relatively few clonotypes were ones that appeared in both CD4 and CD8 compartments. A weaker secondary response peaked on day 5, the primary on day 15.

The sequence came from a man between 18 and 35 years old who received the YFV17D yellow fever vaccine. This specimen consisted of CD4+ T cells sorted from PBMCs, obtained 15 days after the yellow fever booster vaccination. The chain has TRBV18 and TRBJ2-7; 10 bases align to TRBD2. CDR3 sequence reads: CASSELAGSGEQYF. CDR3 sequence (DNA): TGTGCCAGCTCGGAACTAGCGGGGTCAGGCGAGCAGTACTTC.